The present entry profiles one TCR beta chain with its context. The sample originates from a study of blood T cell repertoires in COVID-19. Study-wide context: The study drew acute and convalescent COVID-19 samples from the United States, Italy and Spain. In each case, the material was cDNA or gDNA derived from T cells, B-cell-depleted T cells, or PBMCs.

In the original analysis: Reference gene primer amplification gave nucleated cell count estimates. TCRdb's copy holds only in-frame clones and misses some; the assay was immunoSEQ multiplex PCR. V, J and clone size derive from that table, while D and trimming were established from the DNA sequence. This table holds about 120,000 clones, about 81% found once. Patients in Seattle were enrolled during active infection, then followed longitudinally. The V gene end was trimmed by 5 bases and the J gene end by 4 bases; junction bases not matched to a gene: 7. This CDR3 has 15 amino acids. CDR1 and CDR2 (germline): SGHAT, FQNNGV.

The sequencing sample was made of peripheral blood. This TCR came from a man in his thirties or forties with COVID-19, enrolled during active disease. This rearrangement joins TRBV11-2 to TRBJ2-1, with TRBD1 matching 8 bases. DNA of the CDR3: TGTGCCAGCAGCCGCGGACAGGGTCAATACAATGAGCAGTTCTTC. Translated: CASSRGQGQYNEQFF.